Listed below are T cell receptor beta chains from one sample, sequenced in a study of cytotoxic CD8 clonotypes in ibrutinib-treated CLL. Libraries were prepared by immunoSEQ multiplex PCR; TCRdb keeps only in-frame clonotypes and omits some of them. The repertoire holds 140,000 or so clones, roughly three quarters seen once, with 9.5% to 15% in the top ten. The sample was PBMCs, taken after 12 months of ibrutinib treatment. The source of these receptors is a human donor with chronic lymphocytic leukemia. CDR3s include the opening cysteine and the closing phenylalanine or tryptophan. The D gene is left open where the match is weak.

d_gene | j_gene | len | v_gene | CDR3aa
. | TRBJ1-5 | 15 | TRBV18 | CASSPGRGGNQPQHF
TRBD2 | TRBJ2-7 | 16 | TRBV13 | CASSSTRTSGLYEQYF
TRBD2 | TRBJ2-1 | 17 | TRBV11-3 | CASSPRTSGKVYNEQFF
TRBD2 | TRBJ2-7 | 15 | TRBV29-1 | CSVETSGSTSYEQYF
. | TRBJ2-3 | 14 | TRBV4-3 | CASSQVQSTDTQYF
TRBD1 | TRBJ2-7 | 15 | TRBV7-2 | CASSLEGTGVYEQYF
. | TRBJ2-1 | 13 | TRBV19 | CASSTVRSAEQFF
. | TRBJ1-3 | 17 | TRBV5-6 | CASSLMTVRISHEAIYF
TRBD1 | TRBJ2-2 | 20 | TRBV9 | CASSARGGDRGLVGIRELFF
. | TRBJ1-4 | 14 | TRBV28 | CASTMPRGGEKLFF